This paragraph reports one TCR beta chain. Original processing notes: Amplification from reference gene primers served as the basis for estimated nucleated cell counts. Libraries were prepared by immunoSEQ multiplex PCR; TCRdb keeps only in-frame clonotypes and omits some of them. V and J calls and clone size follow that table, whereas D and trimming were derived from the DNA. The repertoire holds around 160,000 clones, with about nine tenths as singletons. The record originates from a study of blood T cell repertoires in COVID-19. Study details: Samples of COVID-19 (acute and convalescent) were obtained from the United States, Italy and Spain. Sources were T cells, B-cell-depleted T cells, or PBMCs; the material itself was cDNA or gDNA.

CDR1 and CDR2 (germline): KGHDR, SFDVKD. There are 14 residues in the CDR3. Losses at the gene ends were 4 bases for V and 4 bases for J; bases not matched to a gene: 5. Material for sequencing was peripheral blood. The source of this sequence is a man aged 60-69 years with active or convalescent COVID-19. The J gene is TRBJ1-2, the V gene TRBV24-1, with 7 bases lining up with TRBD1. CDR3 loop: CATSDQDRSYGYTF. The CDR3 region has the DNA TGTGCCACCAGTGACCAGGACAGGTCCTATGGCTACACCTTC.